This T cell receptor beta chain originates from a study of blood T cell repertoires in COVID-19. The overall study: Specimens from acute and convalescent COVID-19 originated in the United States, Italy and Spain.

This clone was found once. Individuals aged 18 to 89 years were recruited from approximately 22 US areas. As handled by the study authors: Amplification of reference gene primers provided the estimated nucleated cell counts. This table comes from immunoSEQ multiplex PCR, and its TCRdb copy is limited to in-frame clones, with some not included. That table furnishes V, J and clone size, whereas the DNA furnished D and trimming. Among around 380,000 clones listed, more than 75% were seen once. This clonotype was sampled from a young man who had recovered from COVID-19. The sequenced sample was PBMCs or T cells enriched from blood (not recorded which).

CDR3 protein: CASSLGRGTKSTEAFF. The CDR3 nucleotides read TGCGCCAGCAGCTTGGGCCGTGGGACAAAAAGCACTGAAGCTTTCTTT. The chain is built from TRBV5-1 and TRBJ1-1; weak D call: TRBD1 (6 bases). The CDR3 runs 16 residues. CDR1 is SGHRS and CDR2 is YFSETQ in the germline V gene. V was clipped by 0 bases and J by 4 bases, with 16 bases between them.